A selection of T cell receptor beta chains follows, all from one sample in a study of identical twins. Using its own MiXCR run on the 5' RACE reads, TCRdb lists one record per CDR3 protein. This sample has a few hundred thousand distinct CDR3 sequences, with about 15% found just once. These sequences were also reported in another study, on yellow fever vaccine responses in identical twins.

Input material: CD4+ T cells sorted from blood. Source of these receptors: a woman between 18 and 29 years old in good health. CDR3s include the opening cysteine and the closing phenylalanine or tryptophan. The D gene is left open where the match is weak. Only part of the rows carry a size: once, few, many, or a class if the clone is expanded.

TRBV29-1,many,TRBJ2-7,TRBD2,TGCAGCGTTCCGCGAAGCCCCGGGACTAGCACCTCCGAGCAGTACTTC,CSVPRSPGTSTSEQYF
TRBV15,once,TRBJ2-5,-,TGTGCCACCAGAGCGCGGGGAAAAGAGACCCAGTACTTC,CATRARGKETQYF
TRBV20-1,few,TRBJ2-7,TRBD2,TGCAGTGGGCGGGAGGTGGTCGGCGAGCAGTACTTC,CSGREVVGEQYF
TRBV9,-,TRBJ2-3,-,TGTGCCAGCAGCGTAGGAAAAATCAGCACAGATACGCAGTATTTT,CASSVGKISTDTQYF
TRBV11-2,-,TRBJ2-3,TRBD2,TGTGCCAGCAGCGGGGGACTAGCGTTAAGCTTAGATACGCAGTATTTT,CASSGGLALSLDTQYF
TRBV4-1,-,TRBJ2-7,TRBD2,TGCGCCAGCAGCCTTCAGGCTAGCGGTAATTACGAGCAGTACTTC,CASSLQASGNYEQYF
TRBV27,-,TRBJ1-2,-,TGTGCCAGCAGTCCAGTATTGTCGAACTATGGCTACACCTTC,CASSPVLSNYGYTF
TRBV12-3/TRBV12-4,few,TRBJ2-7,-,TGTGCCAGCTTGTTAGGAGGCTCCTACGAGCAGTACTTC,CASLLGGSYEQYF
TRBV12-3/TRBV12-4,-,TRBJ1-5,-,TGTGCCAGCAGTTTCGTGGGGAAGGGCAATCAGCCCCAGCATTTT,CASSFVGKGNQPQHF
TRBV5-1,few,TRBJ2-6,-,TGCGCCAGCAGCAATCGCTCTGGGGCCAACGTCCTGACTTTC,CASSNRSGANVLTF
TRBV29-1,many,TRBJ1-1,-,TGCAGCGTTGGAGTTCAGGAAATCGGTGAAGCTTTCTTT,CSVGVQEIGEAFF
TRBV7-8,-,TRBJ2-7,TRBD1,TGTGCCAGCAGCTCCGGGACAGGGCGCGAGCAGTACTTC,CASSSGTGREQYF
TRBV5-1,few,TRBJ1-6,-,TGCGCCAGCAGCTCGGGGACACCAAAGTCACCCCTCCACTTT,CASSSGTPKSPLHF
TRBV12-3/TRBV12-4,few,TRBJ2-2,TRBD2,TGTGCCAGCAGCACCGTAGCGGGAGCTAGCACCGGGGAGCTGTTTTTT,CASSTVAGASTGELFF
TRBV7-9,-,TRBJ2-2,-,TGTGCCAGCAGCTTAGGACTAGAAGCCGGGGAGCTGTTTTTT,CASSLGLEAGELFF
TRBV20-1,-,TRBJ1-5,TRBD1,TGCAGTGCTAGAGCCTCAAGCCGGGACAGGGTTAGGCAGCCCCAGCATTTT,CSARASSRDRVRQPQHF
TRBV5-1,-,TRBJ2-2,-,TGCGCCAGCAGCTGGTTTTCAGGGTCCCTTTTCACCGGGGAGCTGTTTTTT,CASSWFSGSLFTGELFF
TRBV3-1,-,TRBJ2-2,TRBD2,TGTGCCAGCAGCGAACGGGGACTAGCAGCCGGGGAGCTGTTTTTT,CASSERGLAAGELFF
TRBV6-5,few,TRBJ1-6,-,TGTGCCAGCAGTTCTGGGGGCGGAGGAGGGTCACCCCTCCACTTT,CASSSGGGGGSPLHF
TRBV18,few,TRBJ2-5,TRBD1,TGTGCCAGCTCACCACTTTTCGGGACAGGGTACCAAGAGACCCAGTACTTC,CASSPLFGTGYQETQYF
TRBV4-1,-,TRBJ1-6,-,TGCGCCAGCAGCCCAGGTGTAGATTCACCCCTCCACTTT,CASSPGVDSPLHF
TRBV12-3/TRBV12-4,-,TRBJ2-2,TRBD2,TGTGCCAGCAGGCCCGGACTAGCGGGGGACGGGGAGCTGTTTTTT,CASRPGLAGDGELFF
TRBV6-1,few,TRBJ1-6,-,TGTGCCAGCAGTCGGGTAGGAAGTGCGTTTTCACCCCTCCACTTT,CASSRVGSAFSPLHF
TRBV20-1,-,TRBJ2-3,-,TGCAGTGCTAGAGATCTGGTTAAAGGGGTCGGCGCGCAGTATTTT,CSARDLVKGVGAQYF
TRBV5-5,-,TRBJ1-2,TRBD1,TGTGCCAGCAGCTTCACCGGGACAGCTCGCCCCAACACCTTC,CASSFTGTARPNTF
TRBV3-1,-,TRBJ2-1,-,TGTGCCAGCAACCAATTGGGGCACAATGAGCAGTTCTTC,CASNQLGHNEQFF
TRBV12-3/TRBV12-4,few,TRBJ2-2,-,TGTGCCAGCAGCCCAAGGGGGAGGGGCACCGGGGAGCTGTTTTTT,CASSPRGRGTGELFF
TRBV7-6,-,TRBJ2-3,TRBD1,TGTGCCAGCAGCTTAAAGGCCCCAGGGACAGGGGTCGACACGCAGTATTTT,CASSLKAPGTGVDTQYF
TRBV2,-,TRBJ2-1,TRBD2,TGTGCCAGCAGGGTGGGGGCGGGAGGTTCTTACAATGAGCAGTTCTTC,CASRVGAGGSYNEQFF
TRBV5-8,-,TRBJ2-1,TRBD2,TGTGCCAGCAGCTTCGGGACTAGCAGAGACTTTTACAATGAGCAGTTCTTC,CASSFGTSRDFYNEQFF
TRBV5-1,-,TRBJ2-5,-,TGCGCCAGCAGCTTGGATATTAGCGGAGAGACCCAGTACTTC,CASSLDISGETQYF
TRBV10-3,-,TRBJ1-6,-,TGTGCCATCAGTGAGTCGCGAGGGGGAAGTAATTCACCCCTCCACTTT,CAISESRGGSNSPLHF
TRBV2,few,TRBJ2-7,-,TGTGCCAGCAGTGGCAGGGCCGAGCAGTACTTC,CASSGRAEQYF
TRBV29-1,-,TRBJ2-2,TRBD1,TGCAGCGTTCTCTGGCAGGGGGTTGTCGGGGAGCTGTTTTTT,CSVLWQGVVGELFF
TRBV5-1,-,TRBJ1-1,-,TGCGCCAGCAACGAGAGGGGGGACACTGAAGCTTTCTTT,CASNERGDTEAFF
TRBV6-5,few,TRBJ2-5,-,TGTGCCAGCAGTTGGGCGGGGTCCCAAGAGACCCAGTACTTC,CASSWAGSQETQYF
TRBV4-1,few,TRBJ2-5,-,TGCGCCAGCAGCCCCCTTGAGAGCGGGCAAGAGACCCAGTACTTC,CASSPLESGQETQYF
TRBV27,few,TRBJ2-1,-,TGTGCCAGCAGCTTACGGGGCCCCTCCTACAATGAGCAGTTCTTC,CASSLRGPSYNEQFF
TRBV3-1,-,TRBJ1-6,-,TGTGCCAGCAGCCAAGAAGGTTCACCCCTCCACTTT,CASSQEGSPLHF
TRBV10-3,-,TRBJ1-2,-,TGTGCCATCTCCCCAGAATCTAACTATGGCTACACCTTC,CAISPESNYGYTF